Below are 19 T cell receptor beta chains sequenced from a single sample in a study of regulatory T cells in long-lasting Graves disease. Library construction for TCR beta used iRepertoire HTBI primers and Arm-PCR of CDR3 regions. TCRdb recomputed calls from the multiplex PCR reads with MiXCR, one row per CDR3 protein. The data contain about 340,000 distinct CDR3 sequences, about 20% of them singletons. Sample time point: persistent/refractory GD, antithyroid drugs over 5 years with positive TRAb. PBMCs provided the RNA from which the TCR library was made. The sequences come from peripheral blood mononuclear cells (PBMCs), collected when the disease was refractory, from a patient treated with antithyroid drugs. The receptors stem from a female donor with Graves disease.

This clonotype was recorded a few times. This chain uses TRBV25-1 with TRBJ2-2; D remains unclear. There are 15 residues in the CDR3. Germline V gives CDR1 MGHDK, CDR2 SYGVNS. Trimming took off 2 bases at V and 1 base at J, with 8 bases between the two ends. The CDR3 is CASSEKRRNTGELFF. In DNA, the CDR3 is TGTGCCAGCAGTGAAAAGCGTCGGAACACCGGGGAGCTGTTTTTT.

This clonotype has a count of ten or more. This chain links TRBV2 with TRBJ1-1, with 8 bases aligning to TRBD1. Germline assignment: CDR1 SNHLY and CDR2 FYNNEI. This CDR3 has 12 amino acids. With V trimmed by 6 bases and J by 4 bases, 1 base remained unmatched. The CDR3 spells CASSTGGTEAFF. The CDR3 coding sequence is TGTGCCAGCAGCACAGGGGGCACTGAAGCTTTCTTT.

This clonotype was counted at least ten times. CDR3 sequence (DNA): TGTGCCAGCAGTGAAACTAGGGCTGGAGAGACCCAGTACTTC. Amino acids: CASSETRAGETQYF. This rearrangement joins TRBV2 to TRBJ2-5; possible D gene TRBD2, 5 bases. In germline, CDR1 is SNHLY, CDR2 FYNNEI. The CDR3 length is 14 residues. Trimming took 2 bases from V and 4 from J, leaving 11 bases between them. Full variable domain (rest looked up from reference TRBV2 and TRBJ2-5): EPEVTQTPSHQVTQMGQEVILRCVPISNHLYFYWYRQILGQKVEFLVSFYNNEISEKSEIFDDQFSVERPDGSNFTLKIRSTKLEDSAMYFCASSETRAGETQYFGPGTRLLVL.

This clonotype was found many times. The gene calls are TRBV28 and TRBJ2-2, with unresolved D. Germline loops: CDR1 MDHEN, CDR2 SYDVKM. The CDR3 contains 13 residues. Deletions cut 6 bases from V and 4 bases from J, with 9 bases between. CDR3 sequence: CASSHESTGELFF. In DNA, the CDR3 is TGTGCCAGCAGCCATGAAAGCACCGGGGAGCTGTTTTTT.

This clonotype was observed at least ten times. The rearrangement uses TRBV18 and TRBJ1-2; 10 bases match TRBD1. CDR3 length: 15 amino acids. With 6 bases clipped from V and 3 bases from J, the junction kept 7 bases outside the gene matches. The V gene's germline CDR1 is KGHSH and CDR2 LQKENI. The CDR3 nucleotides are TGTGCCAGCTCTCCGTCGACAGGGGGCGACTATGGCTACACCTTC. Amino acid sequence: CASSPSTGGDYGYTF.

The chain links TRBV18 to TRBJ2-7, with D perhaps TRBD2 (6 bases). The CDR3 runs to 15 residues. CDR1 and CDR2 (germline): KGHSH, LQKENI. V was trimmed by 4 bases and J by 0 bases, leaving 13 bases between them. This chain's CDR3 is CASSLTGDLSYEQYF. In nucleotides, the CDR3 is TGTGCCAGCTCACTTACGGGGGACCTCTCCTACGAGCAGTACTTC.

The genes are TRBV18 and TRBJ2-2; D remains unclear. CDR1 KGHSH and CDR2 LQKENI come from the germline V gene. Trimming removed 3 bases from V and 0 bases from J, with 8 bases in between. CDR3 length: 15 residues. This CDR3 is CASSPRIPNTGELFF. The CDR3 nucleotides are TGTGCCAGCTCACCTAGGATTCCGAACACCGGGGAGCTGTTTTTT.

This chain connects TRBV5-1 to TRBJ1-3; the D is unclear. The CDR3 is 13 amino acids. Germline V lookup: CDR1 SGHRS, CDR2 YFSETQ. Trimming stripped 5 bases from V and 2 bases from J, with 8 bases between. In DNA form, the CDR3 reads TGCGCCAGCAGGCAGGCTCCTGGAAACACCATATATTTT. It specifies CASRQAPGNTIYF.

This clonotype came up many times. V is TRBV6-1 and J is TRBJ1-5, with D unclear. Trimming took off 2 bases at V and 0 bases at J, with 8 bases between the two ends. The CDR3 runs 15 residues. Germline V gene sequence: CDR1 MNHNS, CDR2 SASEGT. In DNA form, the CDR3 reads TGTGCCAGCAGTGAACCTCCTGATAGCAATCAGCCCCAGCATTTT. This gives the protein CASSEPPDSNQPQHF.

The chain joins TRBV25-1 to TRBJ1-1, with 9 bases matching TRBD1. The CDR3 runs 14 residues. V was pared by 6 bases and J by 5 bases, with 7 bases of the junction left unmatched. Germline CDR1 reads MGHDK; CDR2 reads SYGVNS. CDR3 sequence: CASRETGGGTEAFF. In DNA, the CDR3 is TGTGCCAGCAGGGAAACAGGGGGCGGGACTGAAGCTTTCTTT. The full variable domain, completed using reference TRBV25-1 and TRBJ1-1, is EADIYQTPRYLVIGTGKKITLECSQTMGHDKMYWYQQDPGMELHLIHYSYGVNSTEKGDLSSESTVSRIRTEHFPLTLESARPSHTSQYLCASRETGGGTEAFFGQGTRLTVV.

Note on this clonotype: Lacking the conserved final phenylalanine or tryptophan, this CDR3 likely reflects a read error. The chain recombines TRBV30 with TRBJ1-1; TRBD1 matches at 10 bases. Trimming removed 2 bases from V and 5 bases from J; junction bases left unmatched: 8. The CDR3 is made up of 15 amino acids. Germline V gene lookup returns CDR1 GTSNPN and CDR2 SVGIG (reference sequence). CDR3 nucleotides: TGTGCCTGGAGTATTTCGACAGGGGGCTGGACTGAAGCTTTCCTT. Protein: CAWSISTGGWTEAFL.

The chain employs TRBV7-9 and TRBJ2-2; unclear D gene. The CDR3 is 14 residues long. Trimming cost V 5 bases and J 1 base, with 8 bases left between them. Germline V gene sequence: CDR1 SEHNR, CDR2 FQNEAQ (reference sequence). CDR3 sequence (DNA): TGTGCCAGCAGCCCCGTTGGGAACACCGGGGAGCTGTTTTTT. The encoded protein is CASSPVGNTGELFF.

There are a few counts of this clonotype. The chain recombines TRBV19 with TRBJ1-1; maybe TRBD1 (5 bases). Trimming cost V 5 bases and J 2 bases, with 15 bases left between them. The CDR3 runs to 15 residues. Per the germline V gene, CDR1 is LNHDA and CDR2 is SQIVND (reference sequence). CDR3 in DNA: TGTGCCAGTAGTGCACCGGGACTGAGTAACACTGAAGCTTTCTTT. It is translated as CASSAPGLSNTEAFF.

V gene TRBV20-1 combines with J gene TRBJ2-7; 10 nucleotides agree with TRBD2. This CDR3 region has 14 residues. With V trimmed by 6 bases and J by 4 bases, 9 bases remained unmatched. Germline V gene data show CDR1 as DFQATT and CDR2 as SNEGSKA (reference sequence). This CDR3 reads CSANLAGVMYEQYF. The CDR3 bases are TGCAGTGCAAACCTAGCGGGAGTGATGTACGAGCAGTACTTC.

This clonotype was picked up many times. V and J are TRBV12-3 or TRBV12-4 and TRBJ2-4; 10 positions agree with TRBD2. This CDR3 is 16 amino acids long. J gave up 3 bases and V 6 bases, and 8 bases lay outside the gene matches. The CDR3 spells CASSQLAGWGKNIQYF. Here the CDR3 DNA reads TGTGCCAGCAGCCAACTAGCGGGATGGGGCAAAAACATTCAGTACTTC.

This clonotype was seen many times. This sequence joins TRBV9 and TRBJ1-2, with 8 bases lining up with TRBD1. In germline, CDR1 is SGDLS, CDR2 YYNGEE. J gave up 4 bases and V 2 bases, and 7 bases lay outside the gene matches. The CDR3 spans 15 residues. This chain's CDR3 is CASSVRQGLFYGYTF. For the CDR3, the DNA is TGTGCCAGCAGCGTCCGACAGGGGCTATTCTATGGCTACACCTTC. The entire variable domain, with the rest obtained from reference TRBV9 and TRBJ1-2, is as follows: DSGVTQTPKHLITATGQRVTLRCSPRSGDLSVYWYQQSLDQGLQFLIQYYNGEERAKGNILERFSAQQFPDLHSELNLSSLELGDSALYFCASSVRQGLFYGYTFGSGTRLTVV.

The table lists this clonotype with a few counts. This rearrangement joins TRBV20-1 to TRBJ2-7, with D perhaps matching TRBD1 (6 bases). CDR1 DFQATT and CDR2 SNEGSKA come from the germline V gene (reference sequence). V lost 6 bases to trimming and J lost 3 bases, with 18 bases between them. The CDR3 is made up of 14 amino acids. The CDR3 DNA reads TGCAGTGCGTCTGAAACAGGGTTTAGCTACGAGCAGTACTTC. This translates into CSASETGFSYEQYF.

This clonotype occurred a few times. The rearrangement uses TRBV19 and TRBJ1-2; D is unclear. CDR1 and CDR2 from the germline V gene are LNHDA and SQIVND (reference sequence). Deletions cut 1 base from V and 0 bases from J, with 9 bases between. The CDR3 totals 15 residues. The CDR3, as DNA: TGTGCCAGTAGTATAGTTACAGAGACTAACTATGGCTACACCTTC. It codes for CASSIVTETNYGYTF.

The sample holds many counts of this clonotype. The chain joins TRBV28 to TRBJ2-7; TRBD1 matches at 9 bases. The V gene's germline CDR1 is MDHEN and CDR2 SYDVKM. The length of the CDR3 is 14 residues. V lost 6 bases and J lost 3; bases outside the gene matches: 6. CDR3 sequence reads: CASSARDRVYEQYF. The CDR3 coding sequence is TGTGCCAGCAGCGCCCGGGACAGGGTCTACGAGCAGTACTTC.